One sample yielded the 28 T cell receptor beta chains listed below, sequenced in a study of blood T cell repertoires in COVID-19. TCRdb's table, derived via immunoSEQ multiplex PCR, lists solely in-frame clones and lacks some. The sample holds roughly 150,000 clones; roughly 78% are singletons and the top ten take over 15%. Sample: PBMCs or T cells enriched from blood (not recorded which). All receptors come from a woman in her sixties or seventies in a cohort exposed to, infected with or recovered from COVID-19 (not recorded which).

V gene TRBV5-4 combines with J gene TRBJ2-1, with 9 positions matching TRBD2. CDR1 SGHNT and CDR2 YYREEE come from the germline V gene (reference sequence). CDR3 length: 16 residues. J gave up 7 bases and V 0 bases, and 8 bases lay outside the gene matches. CDR3 nucleotide sequence: TGTGCCAGCAGCTTGGGTATAGCGGGGGTCATTAATGAGCAGTTCTTC. Translation gives CASSLGIAGVINEQFF.

This chain uses TRBV5-1 with TRBJ2-7; TRBD1 matches at 9 bases. This CDR3 has 15 amino acids. V gave up 9 bases and J gave up 4 bases; unmatched junction bases: 14. Per the germline V gene, CDR1 is SGHRS and CDR2 is YFSETQ. The CDR3 protein is CATLPGQGPPYEQYF. The CDR3 region has the DNA TGCGCCACCCTACCGGGACAGGGACCCCCTTACGAGCAGTACTTC.

This chain connects TRBV7-2 to TRBJ1-1, with a tentative D call TRBD1 (5 bases). The CDR3 is 17 residues long. Looked up from germline, CDR1 is SGHTA and CDR2 is FQGNSA. The ends were cut back, 5 bases at V and 0 bases at J, with 19 bases in the middle. The CDR3 DNA reads TGTGCCAGCAGCCCGGGGGGAGCTGGGCGGATGAACACTGAAGCTTTCTTT. The encoded protein is CASSPGGAGRMNTEAFF.

This rearrangement joins TRBV5-1 to TRBJ1-4, with 9 nucleotides matching TRBD1. J lost 5 bases, V lost 4 bases, and 6 bases had no gene match. This CDR3 has 15 amino acids. Germline V gives CDR1 SGHRS, CDR2 YFSETQ. CDR3 region: CASSMTGTGNEKLFF. The DNA of the CDR3 is TGCGCCAGCAGCATGACCGGGACAGGGAATGAAAAACTGTTTTTT. The full variable domain, its missing parts supplied by reference TRBV5-1 and TRBJ1-4, is KAGVTQTPRYLIKTRGQQVTLSCSPISGHRSVSWYQQTPGQGLQFLFEYFSETQRNKGNFPGRFSGRQFSNSRSEMNVSTLELGDSALYLCASSMTGTGNEKLFFGSGTQLSVL.

The chain is built from TRBV19 and TRBJ1-1, with TRBD1 matching over 10 bases. The V segment lost 4 bases and the J segment 10 bases; nucleotides outside the gene matches: 3. This CDR3 has 12 residues. Germline lookup yields CDR1 LNHDA and CDR2 SQIVND (reference sequence). The CDR3 region has the DNA TGTGCCAGTAGTAACGACAGGGGGCGAGCTTTCTTT. It specifies CASSNDRGRAFF.

The V gene is TRBV11-3, the J gene TRBJ1-1; D is possibly TRBD1 (5 bases). CDR3 length: 14 residues. In germline, CDR1 is SGHNT, CDR2 YENEEA. The V and J ends lost 4 bases and 4 bases respectively, with 13 bases between them. The CDR3 here is CASSSSRRGTEAFF. The CDR3 DNA reads as TGTGCCAGCAGCTCGAGCCGGAGGGGCACTGAAGCTTTCTTT.

This clone has only a few counts. The CDR3 region is CASSHSYPRVSYNQPQHF. The CDR3 DNA sequence: TGTGCCAGCAGCCACTCGTACCCCAGGGTAAGTTACAATCAGCCCCAGCATTTT. This chain links TRBV9 with TRBJ1-5, with D tentatively TRBD1 (5 bases). The V end lost 4 bases, the J end lost 3 bases, and 23 bases lay between the germline ends. The germline V gene encodes CDR1 SGDLS and CDR2 YYNGEE. There are 18 residues in the CDR3.

The V gene is TRBV5-1, the J gene TRBJ2-1; 11 nucleotides align to TRBD2. J was trimmed by 5 bases and V by 6 bases; bases with no gene match: 7. CDR3 size: 15 residues. CDR1 and CDR2 (germline): SGHRS, YFSETQ. CDR3 region: CASTLGLAGNNEQFF. In nucleotides, the CDR3 is TGCGCCAGCACCCTAGGACTAGCGGGTAACAATGAGCAGTTCTTC.

The CDR3 DNA sequence: TGTGCCAGCAGTGGGGCACCGAACACTGAAGCTTTCTTT. This gives the protein CASSGAPNTEAFF. V gene TRBV2 combines with J gene TRBJ1-1; D is ambiguous. CDR1 is SNHLY, CDR2 FYNNEI, per germline. Trimming removed 4 bases from V and 1 base from J, with 7 bases in between. CDR3 length: 13 residues.

This sequence joins TRBV5-1 and TRBJ2-1, with 7 bases matching TRBD1. The CDR3 sequence is 15 residues long. J lost 4 bases, V lost 0 bases, and 4 bases had no gene match. Germline V gives CDR1 SGHRS, CDR2 YFSETQ. The CDR3 protein is CASSLVPGGYNEQFF. The CDR3 nucleotides read TGCGCCAGCAGCTTGGTCCCAGGGGGTTACAATGAGCAGTTCTTC.

The chain couples TRBV4-1 to TRBJ1-5; D not certain. Trimming removed 4 bases from V and 3 bases from J, with 10 bases in between. There are 14 residues in the CDR3. The germline V gene encodes CDR1 MGHRA and CDR2 YSYEKL. The CDR3 reads CASSLTTSNQPQHF. As DNA, the CDR3 is TGCGCCAGCAGCCTGACTACTTCCAATCAGCCCCAGCATTTT.

The V gene is TRBV7-9, the J gene TRBJ1-5, with 8 nucleotides matching TRBD1. The length of the CDR3 is 15 residues. Germline assignment: CDR1 SEHNR and CDR2 FQNEAQ (reference sequence). With 3 bases clipped from V and 6 bases from J, the junction kept 7 bases outside the gene matches. CDR3 DNA: TGTGCCAGCAGCTTTTCGGACAGGGTAGGTCAGCCCCAGCATTTT. Translation gives CASSFSDRVGQPQHF.

This chain uses TRBV13 with TRBJ1-5; tentatively, D is TRBD1 (5 bases). The ends were cut back, 0 bases at V and 12 bases at J, with 12 bases in the middle. Germline assignment: CDR1 PRHDT and CDR2 FYEKMQ (reference sequence). This CDR3 is built from 13 residues. The CDR3 DNA reads as TGTGCCAGCAGCTTAGGACTTCAGGGTTACCAGCATTTT. This codes for CASSLGLQGYQHF.

The chain is built from TRBV18 and TRBJ1-2, with 7 positions matching TRBD1. From germline, CDR1 is KGHSH and CDR2 LQKENI. The CDR3 covers 14 residues. Trimming removed 1 base from V and 7 bases from J; junction bases left unmatched: 6. The CDR3 loop reads CASSPQGTEGGYTF. The CDR3 DNA reads as TGTGCCAGCTCACCACAAGGGACAGAGGGTGGCTACACCTTC.

This chain joins TRBV27 and TRBJ1-1; D possibly corresponds to TRBD1 (5 bases). The germline CDR1 and CDR2 sequences are MNHEY and SMNVEV (reference sequence). This CDR3 region has 13 residues. V shed 6 bases and J shed 5 bases, with 13 bases lying between them. The CDR3 region has the DNA TGTGCCAGCAGGTCGTTGGGGGGAACTGAAGCTTTCTTT. This gives the protein CASRSLGGTEAFF.

CDR3 sequence reads: CATMGQNTEAFF. The DNA of the CDR3 is TGTGCCACAATGGGACAGAACACTGAAGCTTTCTTT. The gene calls are TRBV24-1 and TRBJ1-1; the D gene is possibly TRBD1 (6 bases). Trimming cost V 10 bases and J 1 base, with 9 bases left between them. The CDR3 has 12 amino acids. Germline lookup yields CDR1 KGHDR and CDR2 SFDVKD.

The chain is built from TRBV28 and TRBJ1-2; D is unresolved. Germline assignment: CDR1 MDHEN and CDR2 SYDVKM. V shed 5 bases and J shed 4 bases, with 8 bases lying between them. CDR3 length: 12 amino acids. CDR3 protein: CASSTGVYGYTF. CDR3 in DNA: TGTGCCAGCAGTACCGGGGTCTATGGCTACACCTTC.

The V call is TRBV3-1 (or the pseudogene TRBV3-2), the J call TRBJ1-4, with a possible D match to TRBD1 (6 bases). Trimming cost V 6 bases and J 8 bases, with 25 bases left between them. Germline CDR1 reads LGHDT; CDR2 reads YNNKEL (reference sequence). The CDR3 covers 17 residues. The CDR3 here is CASSPSFGLSGEEKLFF. The DNA for the CDR3 is TGTGCCAGCAGTCCAAGTTTTGGTCTGTCAGGGGAGGAAAAACTGTTTTTT.

V is TRBV7-9 and J is TRBJ2-5; 7 positions agree with TRBD1. The CDR3 spans 16 residues. Per germline, CDR1 SEHNR and CDR2 FQNEAQ (reference sequence). Germline trimming cut 1 base from V and 1 base from J; bases unmatched to any gene: 6. DNA of the CDR3: TGTGCCAGCAGCTTAGGGGACCGGGACAGCCAAGAGACCCAGTACTTC. Protein sequence: CASSLGDRDSQETQYF.

The chain has TRBV28 and TRBJ1-2, with D possibly being TRBD1 (5 bases). The germline V gene has CDR1 MDHEN and CDR2 SYDVKM. Trimming removed 3 bases from V and 5 bases from J, with 16 bases in between. The CDR3 has 15 residues. The CDR3 DNA reads as TGTGCCAGCAGTTTGGGGGGAGGGGTCAGATATGGCTACACCTTC. This gives the protein CASSLGGGVRYGYTF.

V and J are TRBV27 and TRBJ1-5, with D unresolved. V was clipped by 8 bases and J by 3 bases, with 8 bases between them. Germline loops: CDR1 MNHEY, CDR2 SMNVEV (reference sequence). The CDR3 sequence is 12 residues long. The DNA for the CDR3 is TGTGCCAGCGGACGGGACAATCAGCCCCAGCATTTT. This codes for CASGRDNQPQHF.

The chain carries TRBV4-3 and TRBJ2-1; D might be TRBD2 (6 bases). V shed 1 base and J shed 6 bases, with 16 bases lying between them. CDR1 and CDR2 from the germline V gene are LGHNA and YSLEER. The CDR3 loop spans 16 amino acids. Here the CDR3 reads CASSQVWIGRFNEQFF. CDR3 bases: TGCGCCAGCAGCCAAGTCTGGATCGGGAGATTCAATGAGCAGTTCTTC.

This clone was counted a few times. The chain links TRBV7-8 to TRBJ2-1, with TRBD2 identical over 8 bases. Germline V gene sequence: CDR1 SGHVS, CDR2 FQNEAQ. J was trimmed by 5 bases and V by 6 bases; bases with no gene match: 6. The CDR3 contains 14 residues. CDR3 sequence: CASRHREGNNEQFF. The DNA of the CDR3 is TGTGCCAGCAGGCATCGGGAGGGCAACAATGAGCAGTTCTTC.

The chain combines TRBV7-2 with TRBJ1-3; D call uncertain. The V gene's germline CDR1 is SGHTA and CDR2 FQGNSA. There are 14 residues in the CDR3. The V gene lost 5 bases and the J gene lost 0 bases, with 8 bases spanning the gap. The CDR3 is CASSPGISGNTIYF. CDR3 nucleotides: TGTGCCAGCAGCCCAGGAATCTCTGGAAACACCATATATTTT. Drawing the rest from reference TRBV7-2 and TRBJ1-3, the complete variable domain is GAGVSQSPSNKVTEKGKDVELRCDPISGHTALYWYRQSLGQGLEFLIYFQGNSAPDKSGLPSDRFSAERTGGSVSTLTIQRTQQEDSAVYLCASSPGISGNTIYFGEGSWLTVV.

The CDR3 DNA reads TGTGCCAGCAGTTTGCTAGCGGGAGGAGGTGGCGAGCAGTACTTC. Translated, it gives CASSLLAGGGGEQYF. The rearrangement joins TRBV28 to TRBJ2-7, with TRBD2 matching over 11 bases. CDR1 is MDHEN, CDR2 SYDVKM, per germline. CDR3 length: 15 residues. Losses at the gene ends were 3 bases for V and 6 bases for J; bases not matched to a gene: 7.

The V and J genes are TRBV2 and TRBJ2-5; TRBD2 agrees at 9 bases. Trimming took 4 bases from V and 2 from J; bases not matched to a gene: 14. CDR3 length: 18 residues. From germline, CDR1 is SNHLY and CDR2 FYNNEI. CDR3: CASSVGLSASGEQETQYF. DNA of the CDR3: TGTGCCAGCAGTGTTGGGTTGTCGGCTAGCGGGGAACAAGAGACCCAGTACTTC.

CDR3 loop: CATRDTLYNEQFF. CDR3 in DNA: TGCGCCACCCGGGATACCCTTTACAATGAGCAGTTCTTC. The gene calls are TRBV10-2 and TRBJ2-1; D is perhaps TRBD2 (5 bases). In germline, CDR1 is WSHSY, CDR2 SAAADI. The CDR3 is 13 residues long. The V gene lost 10 bases and the J gene lost 4 bases, with 14 bases spanning the gap.

V is TRBV5-1 and J is TRBJ2-7; 7 nucleotides line up with TRBD1. This CDR3 comprises 13 residues. V trimming: 4 bases; J trimming: 3 bases; junction bases outside the gene matches: 4. Germline lookup yields CDR1 SGHRS and CDR2 YFSETQ. CDR3 nucleotides: TGCGCCAGCAGCAGGGACAGAAACTACGAGCAGTACTTC. Its translation is CASSRDRNYEQYF.